The 23 T cell receptor beta chains below were found in one sample sequenced in a study of shared clonotypes between healthy human individuals. CD45RO-negative CD8 cells positively selected for CCR7 made up the naive population, which excluded terminally differentiated effector memory CD45RA+ cells. The table came from immunoSEQ multiplex PCR; TCRdb's copy has only in-frame clones and leaves some out. The data contain about 800,000 clones, about 96% of them singletons. The sample taken for sequencing was naive CD8+ T cells sorted from blood. Receptors were obtained from a man under 40 in good health.

This chain links TRBV7-3 with TRBJ2-3; 7 bases line up with TRBD2. Germline V gene lookup returns CDR1 SGHTA and CDR2 FQGTGA. CDR3 length equals 15 residues. V dropped 1 base and J dropped 7; count of bases not matched to a gene: 8. CDR3 sequence (DNA): TGTGCCAGCAGCTTAAATCGCGGGAGCATGTATACGCAGTATTTT. Its translation: CASSLNRGSMYTQYF.

The chain is built from TRBV5-1 and TRBJ1-4, with a tentative D call TRBD1 (5 bases). This CDR3 contains 14 residues. V lost 4 bases and J 8 bases, leaving 15 bases between the germline ends. Germline V lookup: CDR1 SGHRS, CDR2 YFSETQ. The CDR3 DNA sequence: TGCGCCAGCAGCCCTAGGGACGGACGAGAAAAACTGTTTTTT. Translation gives CASSPRDGREKLFF.

The V call is TRBV4-1, the J call TRBJ2-3, with no clear D. The CDR3 extends over 16 amino acids. Germline CDR1 MGHRA, CDR2 YSYEKL. Trimming left V 0 bases short and J 0 bases short, with 10 bases between. This CDR3 reads CASSQDTTASTDTQYF. The CDR3, as DNA: TGCGCCAGCAGCCAAGACACCACTGCCAGCACAGATACGCAGTATTTT.

The chain employs TRBV7-9 and TRBJ2-5; D is unresolved. The CDR3 length is 14 residues. Trimming removed 1 base from V and 3 bases from J, with 9 bases in between. CDR1 is SEHNR and CDR2 is FQNEAQ in the germline V gene (reference sequence). DNA for the CDR3: TGTGCCAGCAGCTTAGTAGGGTCAGAAGAGACCCAGTACTTC. It encodes CASSLVGSEETQYF.

This sequence joins TRBV7-9 and TRBJ2-2, with 8 bases matching TRBD1. The CDR3 covers 14 residues. Germline V gene data show CDR1 as SEHNR and CDR2 as FQNEAQ (reference sequence). Trimming removed 10 bases from V and 7 bases from J; junction bases left unmatched: 11. The CDR3: CAKAGQVLDGELFF. CDR3 bases: TGTGCCAAGGCGGGACAGGTCCTTGACGGGGAGCTGTTTTTT.

This rearrangement joins TRBV13 to TRBJ1-2, with D tentatively TRBD1 (5 bases). The CDR3 runs to 15 residues. The germline CDR1 and CDR2 sequences are PRHDT and FYEKMQ (reference sequence). With 4 bases removed from V and 2 bases from J, the gap between germline ends came to 14 bases. The CDR3 nucleotides are TGTGCCAGCAGCTCGACAGCACTCCTCAACTATGGCTACACCTTC. Its protein product is CASSSTALLNYGYTF.

The J gene is TRBJ1-5, the V gene TRBV28, with D perhaps TRBD1 (6 bases). The CDR3 consists of 15 residues. Germline V gives CDR1 MDHEN, CDR2 SYDVKM. V shed 3 bases and J shed 3 bases, with 12 bases lying between them. CDR3 sequence (DNA): TGTGCCAGCAGTTTGGGGGGGCGCGCCAATCAGCCCCAGCATTTT. This codes for CASSLGGRANQPQHF.

Written as DNA, the CDR3 is TGTGCCAGCAGCTTAGAGGGCACGACAGGGCCTTATCAGCCCCAGCATTTT. It translates to CASSLEGTTGPYQPQHF. This chain joins TRBV7-9 and TRBJ1-5; 7 bases map to TRBD1. The CDR3 has 17 residues. V lost 1 base to trimming and J lost 5 bases; unmatched junction nucleotides: 11. Germline V gives CDR1 SEHNR, CDR2 FQNEAQ (reference sequence).

J is TRBJ1-2 and V is TRBV29-1, with 9 bases identical to TRBD1. This CDR3 spans 12 amino acids. The V segment lost 6 bases and the J segment 3 bases; nucleotides outside the gene matches: 2. CDR1 and CDR2 from the germline V gene are SQVTM and ANQGSEA. As DNA, the CDR3 is TGCAGCGTGGGGGACAGGGACTATGGCTACACCTTC. Translation: CSVGDRDYGYTF.

The chain couples TRBV7-9 to TRBJ2-7, with 8 positions matching TRBD1. Trimming at V came to 4 bases and at J to 5 bases, leaving 10 bases not matched to a gene. CDR1 is SEHNR, CDR2 FQNEAQ, per germline (reference sequence). The CDR3 sequence is 15 residues long. CDR3 sequence: CASSSPGQVAHEQYF. CDR3 nucleotides: TGTGCCAGCAGCTCACCGGGACAGGTCGCCCACGAGCAGTACTTC.

The chain carries TRBV7-9 and TRBJ1-2, with D maybe TRBD1 (5 bases). Germline CDR1 SEHNR, CDR2 FQNEAQ (reference sequence). Trimming stripped 4 bases from V and 0 bases from J, with 15 bases between. The CDR3 spans 16 residues. The CDR3, as DNA: TGTGCCAGCAGCTCCAACCGGGACCGAGCTAACTATGGCTACACCTTC. Translating gives CASSSNRDRANYGYTF.

The chain links TRBV27 to TRBJ2-5; no reliable D call. There are 14 residues in the CDR3. Trimming stripped 3 bases from V and 0 bases from J, with 8 bases between. The V gene's germline CDR1 is MNHEY and CDR2 SMNVEV (reference sequence). Here the CDR3 DNA reads TGTGCCAGCAGTTTGGGAAAGTACCAAGAGACCCAGTACTTC. Its protein is CASSLGKYQETQYF.

This chain links TRBV28 with TRBJ1-5; D remains unclear. Germline V lookup: CDR1 MDHEN, CDR2 SYDVKM. The length of the CDR3 is 13 residues. The ends were cut back, 6 bases at V and 4 bases at J, with 10 bases in the middle. CDR3 in amino acids: CASRRGGNQPQHF. The CDR3 DNA sequence: TGTGCCAGCAGACGGGGAGGGAATCAGCCCCAGCATTTT.

The chain couples TRBV27 to TRBJ2-2; weak D call: TRBD1 (6 bases). V lost 0 bases, J lost 8 bases, and 13 bases lay in between. This CDR3 has 15 amino acids. Germline-derived CDR1 and CDR2 are MNHEY and SMNVEV (reference sequence). CDR3 sequence reads: CASSLSNQGMGELFF. The CDR3 DNA sequence: TGTGCCAGCAGTTTATCGAACCAGGGGATGGGGGAGCTGTTTTTT.

Details on this clone: The sample carries other DNA sequences with the same CDR3. The chain recombines TRBV5-1 with TRBJ2-7; TRBD1 agrees at 8 bases. This CDR3 is 14 amino acids long. The trim removed 4 bases at V and 4 bases at J, leaving 7 bases unmatched. Germline V gene data show CDR1 as SGHRS and CDR2 as YFSETQ. CDR3 sequence: CASSPGTGTYEQYF. Written as DNA, the CDR3 is TGCGCCAGCAGCCCTGGGACAGGAACATACGAGCAGTACTTC.

The rearrangement uses TRBV2 and TRBJ2-1; D perhaps matches TRBD2 (5 bases). V gave up 6 bases and J gave up 10 bases, with 7 bases separating them. The CDR3 covers 10 residues. CDR1 SNHLY and CDR2 FYNNEI come from the germline V gene. CDR3: CASSGLEQFF. The CDR3 DNA sequence: TGTGCCAGCAGCGGACTGGAGCAGTTCTTC.

The V call is TRBV29-1, the J call TRBJ2-7; 10 nucleotides align to TRBD2. The J segment lost 5 bases and the V segment lost 2 bases, leaving 3 bases of the junction unmatched. This CDR3 has 13 residues. Germline assignment: CDR1 SQVTM and CDR2 ANQGSEA. CDR3 sequence (DNA): TGCAGCGTTGAACTAGCGGGAGTCGACGAGCAGTACTTC. This sequence encodes CSVELAGVDEQYF.

To note about this clone: The same CDR3 can be traced to other DNA sequences in this sample. The chain uses TRBV15 and TRBJ1-5, with D hard to call. The CDR3 covers 12 residues. Trimming shortened V by 0 bases and J by 7 bases, and 4 bases separated the two germline ends. The germline gives CDR1 LNHNV, CDR2 YYDKDF (reference sequence). CDR3 bases: TGTGCCACCAGCAGAGATAACCAGCCCCAGCATTTT. Encoded protein: CATSRDNQPQHF.

The V gene is TRBV7-8, the J gene TRBJ1-2, with 8 bases that match TRBD1. Germline V gene sequence: CDR1 SGHVS, CDR2 FQNEAQ. The CDR3 covers 14 residues. Trimming at V came to 5 bases and at J to 12 bases, leaving 14 bases not matched to a gene. CDR3 in DNA: TGTGCCAGCAGCGAAGGATTGACAGGGGAAGGAGACACCTTC. Translated, it gives CASSEGLTGEGDTF.

The chain carries TRBV30 and TRBJ2-7; 10 nucleotides agree with TRBD1. The germline CDR1 and CDR2 sequences are GTSNPN and SVGIG (reference sequence). The CDR3 spans 14 residues. The trim removed 1 base at V and 5 bases at J, leaving 5 bases unmatched. The CDR3 loop reads CAWSGGQGIDEQYF. Here the CDR3 DNA reads TGTGCCTGGAGTGGGGGACAGGGGATTGACGAGCAGTACTTC.

J is TRBJ2-7 and V is TRBV7-9, with D possibly matching TRBD2 (5 bases). Trimming cost V 8 bases and J 8 bases, with 19 bases left between them. Germline V CDR1 and CDR2: SEHNR, FQNEAQ (reference sequence). The CDR3 has 13 residues. The CDR3 protein is CASGQPEGVKQYF. The DNA for the CDR3 is TGTGCCAGCGGCCAGCCCGAGGGTGTTAAGCAGTACTTC.

The sample holds one count of this clone. The rearrangement joins TRBV28 to TRBJ2-7, with D perhaps TRBD1 (6 bases). Germline V CDR1 and CDR2: MDHEN, SYDVKM. The V gene lost 8 bases and the J gene lost 12 bases, with 11 bases spanning the gap. The CDR3 extends over 9 amino acids. CDR3 coding DNA: TGTGCCAGCCGGGACAAGAGGTACTTC. It encodes CASRDKRYF.

Remarks on this clone: Additional DNA sequences in this sample encode the identical CDR3. The chain combines TRBV7-3 with TRBJ2-3; D is ambiguous. Trimming stripped 2 bases from V and 4 bases from J, with 7 bases between. Germline V lookup: CDR1 SGHTA, CDR2 FQGTGA. This CDR3 is 13 amino acids long. The CDR3 DNA follows: TGTGCCAGCAGCTTAGTGGTCCCAGATACGCAGTATTTT. This translates into CASSLVVPDTQYF.